A selection of T cell receptor beta chains follows, all from one sample in a study of regulatory dendritic cells for organ transplantation. This table comes from immunoSEQ multiplex PCR, and its TCRdb copy is limited to in-frame clones, with some not included. Seen here are approximately 12,000 clones, about four fifths observed once, and the top ten hold about 1.1%. The antigens these receptors bind are not known. The sequenced sample consisted of naive CD8+ T cells from blood cultured with regulatory dendritic cells. The source of these receptors is a human donor in good health. CDR3s include the opening cysteine and the closing phenylalanine or tryptophan. A D gene is named only where the DNA matches it firmly. Expanded clones get a size class; other rows say once, few or many, or leave the size out.

V gene	D gene	clone size	J gene	CDR3 protein	CDR3 DNA
TRBV5-5	.	.	TRBJ1-2	CASSLFGGGAEGYTF	TGTGCCAGCAGCTTGTTCGGCGGAGGGGCAGAGGGCTACACCTTC
TRBV19	TRBD1	.	TRBJ2-2	CASSIGQGRVRNTGELFF	TGTGCCAGTAGTATCGGACAGGGAAGAGTAAGGAACACCGGGGAGCTGTTTTTT
TRBV4-1	.	.	TRBJ2-7	CASTTSRDSAYEQYF	TGCGCCAGCACCACAAGCCGGGACTCTGCCTACGAGCAGTACTTC
TRBV2	.	.	TRBJ2-5	CASRASHQETQYF	TGTGCCAGCAGAGCCTCCCATCAAGAGACCCAGTACTTC
TRBV7-6	.	.	TRBJ2-1	CASSLGQGSYNEQFF	TGTGCCAGCAGCTTAGGGCAGGGCTCCTACAATGAGCAGTTCTTC
TRBV4-1	TRBD1	.	TRBJ1-1	CASSQTGTGFTEAFF	TGCGCCAGCAGCCAAACCGGGACAGGGTTCACTGAAGCTTTCTTT
TRBV5-6	.	.	TRBJ2-2	CASSFAGELFF	TGTGCCAGTAGTTTCGCCGGGGAGCTGTTTTTT
TRBV7-7	TRBD2	.	TRBJ2-3	CASSLGLAGGSDTQYF	TGTGCTAGCAGCTTAGGGCTAGCGGGGGGTTCAGATACGCAGTATTTT
TRBV7-6	TRBD1	.	TRBJ2-3	CASSSGTGGFTDTQYF	TGTGCCAGCAGCTCGGGGACAGGGGGCTTCACAGATACGCAGTATTTT
TRBV11-2	.	.	TRBJ2-1	CASRALGLSSYNEQFF	TGTGCCAGCAGGGCACTGGGACTGAGCTCCTACAATGAGCAGTTCTTC
TRBV19	.	.	TRBJ1-5	CATAATGGNQPQHF	TGTGCCACTGCTGCGACCGGGGGCAATCAGCCCCAGCATTTT
TRBV4-1	.	.	TRBJ1-1	CASSQEQGENTEAFF	TGCGCCAGCAGCCAAGAACAGGGCGAGAACACTGAAGCTTTCTTT
TRBV2	TRBD1	once	TRBJ2-7	CASRTGTDEQYF	TGTGCCAGCAGGACAGGGACCGACGAGCAGTACTTC
TRBV11-3	.	.	TRBJ2-7	CASSSAGTVNSYEQYF	TGTGCCAGCAGCTCAGCCGGGACTGTGAACTCCTACGAGCAGTACTTC
TRBV19	TRBD2	.	TRBJ2-1	CASSIASGGTHNEQFF	TGTGCCAGTAGTATAGCTAGCGGGGGGACCCACAATGAGCAGTTCTTC
TRBV10-3	.	.	TRBJ2-7	CAISKLQPGLQPEDFYEQYF	TGTGCCATCAGCAAATTACAGCCGGGACTGCAACCGGAGGACTTCTACGAGCAGTACTTC
TRBV19	.	.	TRBJ2-3	CASSIGGGFDSTDTQYF	TGTGCCAGTAGTATAGGAGGAGGGTTCGATAGCACAGATACGCAGTATTTT
TRBV6-1	TRBD1	.	TRBJ1-1	CASSVKGGRAEAFF	TGTGCCAGCAGTGTCAAAGGGGGCAGGGCTGAAGCTTTCTTT
TRBV2	.	few	TRBJ2-3	CASSEPRLVADTQYF	TGTGCCAGCAGTGAACCCCGCCTAGTAGCAGATACGCAGTATTTT
TRBV25-1	TRBD1	.	TRBJ1-2	CASSGPGQGNYGYTF	TGTGCCAGCAGTGGACCCGGACAGGGTAACTATGGCTACACCTTC
TRBV10-3	TRBD1	.	TRBJ2-7	CAIMGDSPFSYEQYF	TGTGCCATCATGGGGGACAGCCCCTTCTCCTACGAGCAGTACTTC
TRBV11-2	TRBD1	.	TRBJ2-7	CASSLWDRGNEQYF	TGTGCCAGCAGCTTATGGGACAGGGGAAACGAGCAGTACTTC
TRBV27	TRBD1	.	TRBJ1-2	CASRTGGVSGYTF	TGTGCCAGCAGGACAGGGGGTGTTAGTGGCTACACCTTC